This T cell receptor beta chain was identified in a study of T cells in localized non-small cell lung cancer. Unmatched junction bases numbered 5, after V lost 5 bases and J lost 5 bases. Looked up from germline, CDR1 is LNHDA and CDR2 is SQIVND (reference sequence). The CDR3 has 14 amino acids. Profiling relied on immunoSEQ multiplex PCR, and the TCRdb table lists in-frame clones only, not all of them. This table holds 45,000 or so clones, 80% to 85% found once. V gene TRBV19 combines with J gene TRBJ2-1; the match to TRBD1 covers 8 bases. This TCR was sampled from a man aged 35-75 years with stage III lung adenocarcinoma. The material was peripheral blood mononuclear cells, obtained before any cancer treatment. The CDR3 region has the DNA TGTGCCAGTAGTTTCACGGACAGGGACAATGAGCAGTTCTTC. Its protein is CASSFTDRDNEQFF.